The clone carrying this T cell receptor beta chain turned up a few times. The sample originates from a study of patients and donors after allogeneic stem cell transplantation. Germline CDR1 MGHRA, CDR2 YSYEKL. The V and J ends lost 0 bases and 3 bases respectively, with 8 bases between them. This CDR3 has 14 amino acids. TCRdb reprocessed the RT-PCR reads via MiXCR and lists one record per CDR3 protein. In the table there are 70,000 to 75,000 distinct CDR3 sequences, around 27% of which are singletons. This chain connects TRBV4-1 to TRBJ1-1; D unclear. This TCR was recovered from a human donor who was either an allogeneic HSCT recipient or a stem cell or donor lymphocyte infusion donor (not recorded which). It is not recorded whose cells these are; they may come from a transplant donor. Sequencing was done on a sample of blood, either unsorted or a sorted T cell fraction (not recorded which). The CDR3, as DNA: TGCGCCAGCAGCCAAGATTCTTGGGACACTGAAGCTTTCTTT. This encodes CASSQDSWDTEAFF.